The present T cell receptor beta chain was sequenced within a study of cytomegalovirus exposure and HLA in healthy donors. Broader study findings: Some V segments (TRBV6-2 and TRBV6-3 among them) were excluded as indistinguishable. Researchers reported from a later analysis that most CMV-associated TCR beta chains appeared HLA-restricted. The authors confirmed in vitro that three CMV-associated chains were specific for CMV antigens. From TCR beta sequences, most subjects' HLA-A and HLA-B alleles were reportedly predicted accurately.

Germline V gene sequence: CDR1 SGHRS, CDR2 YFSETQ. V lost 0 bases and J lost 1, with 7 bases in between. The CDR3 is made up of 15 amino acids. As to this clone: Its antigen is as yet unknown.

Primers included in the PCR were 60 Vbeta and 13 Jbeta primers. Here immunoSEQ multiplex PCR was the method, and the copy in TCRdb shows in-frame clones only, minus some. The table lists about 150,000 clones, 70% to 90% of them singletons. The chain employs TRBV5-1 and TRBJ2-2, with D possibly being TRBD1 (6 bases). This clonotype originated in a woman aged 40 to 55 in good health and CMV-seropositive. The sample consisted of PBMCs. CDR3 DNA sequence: TGCGCCAGCAGCTTGGTAGGGGGGAACACCGGGGAGCTGTTTTTT. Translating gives CASSLVGGNTGELFF.